The T cell receptor (beta chain) under discussion was sequenced for a study of spatial heterogeneity in lung cancer. MiXCR, run by TCRdb on the 5' RACE reads, gives a single entry per CDR3 protein. This table holds under 150,000 distinct CDR3 sequences, roughly a tenth found once. This CDR3 region has 17 residues. Trimming removed 1 base from V and 4 bases from J, with 19 bases in between. From germline, CDR1 is SGHVS and CDR2 FQNEAQ. In this sample, this clonotype turned up many times. Time point in this sample: blood at routine non-recurrence follow-up after resection. This TCR was recovered from a female donor with early-stage non-small cell lung cancer. The sample consisted of PBMCs, taken at follow-up. The genes are TRBV7-8 and TRBJ1-1; TRBD1 is a possible D gene (6 bases). The CDR3 DNA reads TGTGCCAGCAGCTTAGTGGGCCGCTGGGCAGGGGTCACTGAAGCTTTCTTT. Translating it yields CASSLVGRWAGVTEAFF.